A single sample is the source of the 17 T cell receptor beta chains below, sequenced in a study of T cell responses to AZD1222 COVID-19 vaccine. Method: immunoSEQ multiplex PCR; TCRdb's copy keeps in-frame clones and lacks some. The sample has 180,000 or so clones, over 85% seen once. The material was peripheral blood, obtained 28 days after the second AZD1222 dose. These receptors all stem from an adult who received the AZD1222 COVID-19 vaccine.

The CDR3 here is CASSQPITGTYTGELFF. The CDR3, as DNA: TGCGCCAGCAGCCAACCCATTACAGGGACCTACACCGGGGAGCTGTTTTTT. The chain has TRBV4-1 and TRBJ2-2, with D tentatively TRBD1 (6 bases). Germline CDR1 and CDR2: MGHRA and YSYEKL. This CDR3 spans 17 amino acids. Trimming took 2 bases from V and 3 from J, leaving 16 bases between them.

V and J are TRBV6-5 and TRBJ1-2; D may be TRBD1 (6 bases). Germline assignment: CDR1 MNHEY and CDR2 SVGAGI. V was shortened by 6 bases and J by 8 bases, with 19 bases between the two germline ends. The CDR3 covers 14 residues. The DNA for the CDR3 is TGTGCCAGCAGACCTACAGGGAGAGATAACGGCTACACCTTC. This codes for CASRPTGRDNGYTF.

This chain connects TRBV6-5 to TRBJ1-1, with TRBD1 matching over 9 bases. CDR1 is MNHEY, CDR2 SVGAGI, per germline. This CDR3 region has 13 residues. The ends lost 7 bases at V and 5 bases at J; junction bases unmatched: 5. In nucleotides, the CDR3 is TGTGCCAGCACCACAGGGGGCCGAACTGAAGCTTTCTTT. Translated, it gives CASTTGGRTEAFF.

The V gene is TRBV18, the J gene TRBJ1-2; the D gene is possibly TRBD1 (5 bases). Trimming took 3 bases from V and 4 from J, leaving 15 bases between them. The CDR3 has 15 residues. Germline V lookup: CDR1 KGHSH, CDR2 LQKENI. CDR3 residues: CASSPDQQAPYGYTF. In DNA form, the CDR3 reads TGTGCCAGCTCACCGGACCAACAGGCTCCCTATGGCTACACCTTC.

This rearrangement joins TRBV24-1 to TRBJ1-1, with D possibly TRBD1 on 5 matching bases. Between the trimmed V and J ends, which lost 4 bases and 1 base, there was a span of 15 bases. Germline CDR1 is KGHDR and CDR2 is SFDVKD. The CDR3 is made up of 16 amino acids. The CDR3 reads CATSDPEGRGNTEAFF. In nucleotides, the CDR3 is TGTGCCACCAGTGACCCGGAGGGGCGCGGGAACACTGAAGCTTTCTTT.

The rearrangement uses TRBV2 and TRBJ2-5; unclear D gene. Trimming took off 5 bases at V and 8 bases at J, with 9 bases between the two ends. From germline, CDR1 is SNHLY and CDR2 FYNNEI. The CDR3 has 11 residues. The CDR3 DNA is TGTGCCAGCAGTTACCAGATCACCCAGTACTTC. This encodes CASSYQITQYF.

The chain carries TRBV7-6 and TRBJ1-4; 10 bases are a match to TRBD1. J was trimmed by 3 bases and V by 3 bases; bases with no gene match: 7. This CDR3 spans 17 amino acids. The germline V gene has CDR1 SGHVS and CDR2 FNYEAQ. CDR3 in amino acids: CASSLETGGSSNEKLFF. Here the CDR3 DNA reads TGTGCCAGCAGCTTGGAGACAGGGGGCTCGTCTAATGAAAAACTGTTTTTT.

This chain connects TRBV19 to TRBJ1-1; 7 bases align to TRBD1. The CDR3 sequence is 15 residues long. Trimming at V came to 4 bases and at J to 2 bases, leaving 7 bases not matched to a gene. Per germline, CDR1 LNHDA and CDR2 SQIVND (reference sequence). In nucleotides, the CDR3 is TGTGCCAGTAGTACCGACGGACAGGTAAACACTGAAGCTTTCTTT. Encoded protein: CASSTDGQVNTEAFF. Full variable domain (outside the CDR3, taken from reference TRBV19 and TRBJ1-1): DGGITQSPKYLFRKEGQNVTLSCEQNLNHDAMYWYRQDPGQGLRLIYYSQIVNDFQKGDIAEGYSVSREKKESFPLTVTSAQKNPTAFYLCASSTDGQVNTEAFFGQGTRLTVV.

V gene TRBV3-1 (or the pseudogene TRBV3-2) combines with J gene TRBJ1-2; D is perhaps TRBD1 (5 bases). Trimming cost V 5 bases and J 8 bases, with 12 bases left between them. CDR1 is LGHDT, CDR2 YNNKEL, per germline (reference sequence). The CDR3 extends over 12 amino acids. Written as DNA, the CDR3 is TGTGCCAGCAGCTCAAGGGGTTACGGCTACACCTTC. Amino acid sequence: CASSSRGYGYTF.

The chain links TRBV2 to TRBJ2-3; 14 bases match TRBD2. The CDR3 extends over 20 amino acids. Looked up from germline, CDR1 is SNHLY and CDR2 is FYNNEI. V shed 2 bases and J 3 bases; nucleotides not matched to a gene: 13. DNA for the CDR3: TGTGCCAGCAGTGAATTTACGGGACTAGCGGGGGTACCGGGTACAGATACGCAGTATTTT. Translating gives CASSEFTGLAGVPGTDTQYF.

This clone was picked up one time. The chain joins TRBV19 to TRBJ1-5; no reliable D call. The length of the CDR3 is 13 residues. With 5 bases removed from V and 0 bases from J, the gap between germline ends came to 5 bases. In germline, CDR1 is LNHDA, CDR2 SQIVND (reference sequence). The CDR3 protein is CASSADSNQPQHF. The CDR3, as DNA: TGTGCCAGTAGTGCGGATAGCAATCAGCCCCAGCATTTT.

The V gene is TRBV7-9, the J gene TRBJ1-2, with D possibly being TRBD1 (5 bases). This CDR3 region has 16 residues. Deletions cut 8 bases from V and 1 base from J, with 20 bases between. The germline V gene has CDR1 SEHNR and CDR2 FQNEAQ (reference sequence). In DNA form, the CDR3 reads TGTGCCAGCGGGGGGGTACAGAGAAGCCTTAACTATGGCTACACCTTC. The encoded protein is CASGGVQRSLNYGYTF.

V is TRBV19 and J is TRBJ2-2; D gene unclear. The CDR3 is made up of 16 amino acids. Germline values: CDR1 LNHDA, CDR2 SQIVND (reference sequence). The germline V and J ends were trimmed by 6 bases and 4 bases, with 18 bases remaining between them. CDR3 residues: CASRTSRVLPTGELFF. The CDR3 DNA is TGTGCCAGTAGAACATCTAGAGTCCTTCCCACCGGGGAGCTGTTTTTT.

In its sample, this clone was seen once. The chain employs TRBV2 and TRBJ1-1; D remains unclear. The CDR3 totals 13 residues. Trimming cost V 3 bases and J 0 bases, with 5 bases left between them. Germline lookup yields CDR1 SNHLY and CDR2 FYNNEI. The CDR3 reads CASSDSLNTEAFF. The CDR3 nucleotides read TGTGCCAGCAGTGACAGTTTGAACACTGAAGCTTTCTTT.

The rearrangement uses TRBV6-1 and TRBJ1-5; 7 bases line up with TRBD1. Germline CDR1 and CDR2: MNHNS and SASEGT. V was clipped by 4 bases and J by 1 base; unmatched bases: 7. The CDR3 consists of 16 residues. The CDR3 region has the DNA TGTGCCAGCAGTGTTCGACAGGGCGCCAGCAATCAGCCCCAGCATTTT. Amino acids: CASSVRQGASNQPQHF.

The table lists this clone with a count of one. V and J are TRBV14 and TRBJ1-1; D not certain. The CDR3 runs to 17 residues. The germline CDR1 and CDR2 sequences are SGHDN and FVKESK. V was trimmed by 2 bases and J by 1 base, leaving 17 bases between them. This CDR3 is CASSQWSGGPQNTEAFF. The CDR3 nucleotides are TGTGCCAGCAGCCAATGGTCCGGCGGGCCGCAGAACACTGAAGCTTTCTTT.

CDR3 in amino acids: CASRPTGGRYEQYF. CDR3 DNA: TGTGCCAGCAGACCCACAGGGGGTCGGTACGAGCAGTACTTC. V usage is TRBV6-5 and J usage is TRBJ2-7; 8 bases are shared with TRBD1. V shed 6 bases and J 4 bases; nucleotides not matched to a gene: 8. Germline V gene sequence: CDR1 MNHEY, CDR2 SVGAGI. This CDR3 spans 14 amino acids.